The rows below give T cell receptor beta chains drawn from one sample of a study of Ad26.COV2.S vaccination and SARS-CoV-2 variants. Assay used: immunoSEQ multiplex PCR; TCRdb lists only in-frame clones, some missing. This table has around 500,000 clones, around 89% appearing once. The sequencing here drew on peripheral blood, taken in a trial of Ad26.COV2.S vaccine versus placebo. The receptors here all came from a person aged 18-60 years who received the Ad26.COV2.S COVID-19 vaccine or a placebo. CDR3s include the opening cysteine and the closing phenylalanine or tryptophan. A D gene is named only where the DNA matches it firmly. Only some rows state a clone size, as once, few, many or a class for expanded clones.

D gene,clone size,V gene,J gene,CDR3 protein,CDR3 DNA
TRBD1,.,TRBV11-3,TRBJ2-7,CASSFRGSYEQYF,TGTGCCAGCAGCTTCAGGGGGTCCTACGAGCAGTACTTC
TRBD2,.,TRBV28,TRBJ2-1,CASSPGLAGGKRVNEQFF,TGTGCCAGCAGTCCCGGACTAGCGGGAGGGAAGCGTGTCAATGAGCAGTTCTTC
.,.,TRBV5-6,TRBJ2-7,CASSRNRDLGEQYF,TGTGCCAGCAGCCGGAACAGGGACCTAGGGGAGCAGTACTTC
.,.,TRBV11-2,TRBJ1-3,CASSSPRGGSSGNTIYF,TGTGCCAGCAGCTCCCCCCGGGGGGGGAGCTCTGGAAACACCATATATTTT
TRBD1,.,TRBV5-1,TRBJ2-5,CASSLAPRGTGETQYF,TGCGCCAGCAGCTTGGCCCCTCGGGGGACAGGGGAGACCCAGTACTTC
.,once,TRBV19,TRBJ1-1,CASRPEGFYTEAFF,TGTGCCAGTCGCCCGGAAGGATTTTACACTGAAGCTTTCTTT
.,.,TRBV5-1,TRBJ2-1,CASSLAEGRHNEQFF,TGCGCCAGCAGCTTGGCGGAGGGACGGCACAATGAGCAGTTCTTC
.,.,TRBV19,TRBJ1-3,CASRERAGVPTSGNTIYF,TGTGCCAGTAGGGAGCGGGCCGGAGTCCCAACCTCTGGAAACACCATATATTTT
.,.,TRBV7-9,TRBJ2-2,CASSLWTQTTGELFF,TGTGCCAGCAGCTTATGGACCCAAACCACCGGGGAGCTGTTTTTT
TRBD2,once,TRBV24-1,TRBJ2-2,CATSDRLAQNTGELFF,TGTGCCACCAGTGATCGACTAGCGCAGAACACCGGGGAGCTGTTTTTT
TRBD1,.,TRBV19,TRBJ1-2,CASSPQSTGRLGYTF,TGTGCCAGTAGCCCCCAATCGACAGGGCGTCTGGGCTACACCTTC
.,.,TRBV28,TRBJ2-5,CASSSTSPRETQYF,TGTGCCAGCAGTTCTACAAGTCCCCGGGAGACCCAGTACTTC
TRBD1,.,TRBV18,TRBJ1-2,CASSQDRALRGYTF,TGTGCCAGCTCACAAGACAGGGCCCTTAGAGGCTACACCTTC
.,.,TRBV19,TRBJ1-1,CASSIGRQGNTEAFF,TGTGCCAGTAGTATAGGGAGGCAGGGGAACACTGAAGCTTTCTTT
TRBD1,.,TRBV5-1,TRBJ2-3,CASRLWGPGQGVSDTQYF,TGCGCCAGCAGACTATGGGGCCCGGGACAGGGGGTTTCAGATACGCAGTATTTT
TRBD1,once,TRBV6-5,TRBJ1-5,CASHMDRGEPQHF,TGTGCCAGCCATATGGACAGGGGAGAGCCCCAGCATTTT
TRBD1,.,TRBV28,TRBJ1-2,CASSFQGAPGYTF,TGTGCCAGCAGTTTCCAGGGGGCGCCGGGCTACACCTTC
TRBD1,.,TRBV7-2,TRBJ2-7,CASRATGGSSYEQYF,TGTGCCAGCAGAGCTACAGGGGGGAGCTCCTACGAGCAGTACTTC
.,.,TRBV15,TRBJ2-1,CATSTGGGSYNEQFF,TGTGCCACCAGTACCGGTGGGGGTTCCTACAATGAGCAGTTCTTC
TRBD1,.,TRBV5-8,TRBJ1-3,CASSLWSGGPKGNTIYF,TGTGCCAGCAGCTTGTGGTCAGGGGGTCCGAAAGGAAACACCATATATTTT
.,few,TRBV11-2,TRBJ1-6,CASSLGEGRAYSPLHF,TGTGCCAGCAGCTTAGGAGAAGGCAGGGCTTATTCACCCCTCCACTTT
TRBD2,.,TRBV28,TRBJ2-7,CASSSAGGDYEQYF,TGTGCCAGCAGTTCAGCGGGAGGGGACTACGAGCAGTACTTC
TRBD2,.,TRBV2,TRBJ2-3,CASSELAGRQDTQYF,TGTGCCAGCAGTGAACTAGCGGGGAGGCAAGATACGCAGTATTTT